Listed here are 27 T cell receptor beta chains from one sample, sequenced in a study of blood T cell repertoires in COVID-19. Clones were read by immunoSEQ multiplex PCR, and TCRdb kept only the in-frame ones, dropping some. This sample has more than 200,000 clones, with almost 90% found just once. The source material was peripheral blood. The receptor source for this set is an older man with acute or convalescent COVID-19.

In this sample, this clone turned up once. V is TRBV7-9 and J is TRBJ1-4; D is unclear. Trimming took 11 bases from V and 4 from J, leaving 20 bases between them. The CDR3 is made up of 15 amino acids. Germline V gene sequence: CDR1 SEHNR, CDR2 FQNEAQ (reference sequence). This chain's CDR3 is CALDGGLGRNEKLFF. The CDR3, as DNA: TGTGCCCTCGATGGAGGGCTTGGACGTAATGAAAAACTGTTTTTT.

This clone was seen just once. This sequence joins TRBV11-3 and TRBJ2-7; 13 bases line up with TRBD2. The germline CDR1 and CDR2 sequences are SGHNT and YENEEA. The CDR3 loop spans 14 amino acids. The junction had 10 bases not matched to a gene; V was cut back by 5 bases and J by 12 bases. CDR3 loop: CASSPRTSGSKLYF. CDR3 DNA: TGTGCCAGCAGCCCGAGGACTAGCGGGAGTAAACTGTACTTC.

The chain carries TRBV13 and TRBJ2-7; tentative D call: TRBD2 (5 bases). V was pared by 3 bases and J by 1 base, with 13 bases between. Looked up from germline, CDR1 is PRHDT and CDR2 is FYEKMQ (reference sequence). The CDR3 has 15 residues. The CDR3 reads CASSLNAGPSYEQYF. CDR3 bases: TGTGCCAGCAGCTTGAATGCGGGTCCTTCCTACGAGCAGTACTTC. Together with reference TRBV13 and TRBJ2-7, the CDR3 gives the full variable domain: AAGVIQSPRHLIKEKRETATLKCYPIPRHDTVYWYQQGPGQDPQFLISFYEKMQSDKGSIPDRFSAQQFSDYHSELNMSSLELGDSALYFCASSLNAGPSYEQYFGPGTRLTVT.

This clone was observed a few times. The J gene is TRBJ1-5, the V gene TRBV6-6; 8 bases line up with TRBD1. After removal of 8 bases from V and 3 bases from J, the junction contained 12 bases not matched to a gene. Germline loops: CDR1 MNHNY, CDR2 SVGAGI (reference sequence). CDR3 size: 16 residues. The CDR3 DNA reads TGTGCCAGCTGGTTGGGACGACAGGGGCTCAATCAGCCCCAGCATTTT. Its translation: CASWLGRQGLNQPQHF.

The chain employs TRBV5-3 and TRBJ1-5; TRBD1 agrees at 7 bases. TRBV5-3 is sorted into the ORF group, with uncertain function. CDR3 length: 17 residues. V gave up 4 bases and J gave up 0 bases; unmatched junction bases: 10. CDR3 coding DNA: TGTGCCAGAAGCACCGGACAGGAAACAAATAGCAATCAGCCCCAGCATTTT. Translated: CARSTGQETNSNQPQHF.

V and J are TRBV11-2 and TRBJ2-7; tentatively, D is TRBD2 (7 bases). Between the trimmed V and J ends, which lost 0 bases and 5 bases, there was a span of 8 bases. Germline V gives CDR1 SGHAT, CDR2 FQNNGV. The CDR3 consists of 13 residues. DNA for the CDR3: TGTGCCAGCAGCTTAGAGGGGGGGCACGAGCAGTACTTC. Translating gives CASSLEGGHEQYF.

The V gene is TRBV27, the J gene TRBJ2-1; no clear D gene. This CDR3 is 11 amino acids long. The germline CDR1 and CDR2 sequences are MNHEY and SMNVEV (reference sequence). The V end was cut by 4 bases, the J end by 10 bases, with 8 bases between. CDR3 in DNA: TGTGCCAGCAGTTCATCCGTAGAGCAGTTCTTC. Translated: CASSSSVEQFF.

The chain employs TRBV28 and TRBJ2-7; D is perhaps TRBD2 (7 bases). Trimming removed 10 bases at V and 6 bases at J, with 19 bases between. Germline CDR1 MDHEN, CDR2 SYDVKM. This CDR3 has 13 amino acids. The CDR3 region is CATTREGVGEQYF. CDR3 nucleotide sequence: TGTGCCACCACCAGGGAGGGGGTTGGCGAGCAGTACTTC.

The rearrangement uses TRBV6-2 or TRBV6-3 and TRBJ1-4; maybe TRBD1 (6 bases). V lost 6 bases to trimming and J lost 7 bases, with 15 bases between them. Germline CDR1 MNHEY, CDR2 SVGEGT. This CDR3 contains 14 residues. CDR3: CASSDRLLSEKLFF. Here the CDR3 DNA reads TGTGCCAGCAGCGACAGGCTCCTTAGTGAAAAACTGTTTTTT.

V usage is TRBV24-1 and J usage is TRBJ2-1; D gene ambiguous. This CDR3 is 14 amino acids long. Trimming removed 0 bases at V and 5 bases at J, with 7 bases between. From germline, CDR1 is KGHDR and CDR2 SFDVKD. CDR3 region: CATSDLYLNNEQFF. The CDR3 nucleotides are TGTGCCACCAGTGATTTGTACCTAAACAATGAGCAGTTCTTC.

The CDR3 spells CASSEQGLENYGYTF. CDR3 DNA sequence: TGTGCCAGCAGTGAGCAGGGACTAGAGAACTATGGCTACACCTTC. This chain joins TRBV6-1 and TRBJ1-2; TRBD1 might be the D (5 bases). The V gene's germline CDR1 is MNHNS and CDR2 SASEGT. The CDR3 runs to 15 residues. The ends were cut back, 3 bases at V and 2 bases at J, with 13 bases in the middle.

This chain joins TRBV6-2 or TRBV6-3 and TRBJ1-1, with a possible D match to TRBD1 (5 bases). The CDR3 is 15 amino acids. The ends were cut back, 6 bases at V and 3 bases at J, with 17 bases in the middle. CDR1 MNHEY and CDR2 SVGEGT come from the germline V gene. Here the CDR3 reads CASSRPLGEDTEAFF. CDR3 nucleotides: TGTGCCAGCAGCCGCCCCTTGGGGGAGGACACTGAAGCTTTCTTT.

The chain has TRBV25-1 and TRBJ1-2; a possible D gene is TRBD1 (5 bases). The CDR3 covers 15 residues. The V end lost 3 bases, the J end lost 8 bases, and 19 bases lay between the germline ends. Germline V CDR1 and CDR2: MGHDK, SYGVNS. CDR3 region: CASSDKQARTYGYTF. DNA for the CDR3: TGTGCCAGCAGTGACAAACAGGCGCGCACGTACGGCTACACCTTC.

This clone was found once. The rearrangement joins TRBV4-3 to TRBJ2-3, with 11 bases fitting TRBD2. CDR3 length: 19 amino acids. From germline, CDR1 is LGHNA and CDR2 YSLEER. The V and J ends lost 1 base and 3 bases, in that order; junction bases with no gene match: 12. CDR3 amino acids: CASSQGLAGGFVKTDTQYF. Here the CDR3 DNA reads TGCGCCAGCAGCCAAGGATTAGCGGGAGGGTTCGTTAAAACAGATACGCAGTATTTT.

The chain recombines TRBV7-2 with TRBJ2-7; 9 bases map to TRBD2. Germline loops: CDR1 SGHTA, CDR2 FQGNSA. V shed 1 base and J 0 bases; nucleotides not matched to a gene: 4. The CDR3 length is 16 residues. CDR3 in amino acids: CASSLVAGASSYEQYF. CDR3 DNA sequence: TGTGCCAGCAGCTTAGTAGCGGGGGCCAGCTCCTACGAGCAGTACTTC.

This chain uses TRBV11-1 with TRBJ2-5; 7 positions agree with TRBD2. There are 14 residues in the CDR3. J lost 7 bases, V lost 5 bases, and 10 bases had no gene match. The germline CDR1 and CDR2 sequences are SGHAT and FQDESV (reference sequence). The CDR3: CASSLGGGRGTQYF. The CDR3 coding sequence is TGTGCCAGCAGCCTCGGGGGAGGGAGGGGGACCCAGTACTTC.

The J gene is TRBJ2-3, the V gene TRBV11-2; D perhaps matches TRBD2 (6 bases). The length of the CDR3 is 16 residues. Between the trimmed V and J ends, which lost 1 base and 8 bases, there was a span of 19 bases. Looked up from germline, CDR1 is SGHAT and CDR2 is FQNNGV. CDR3 in DNA: TGTGCCAGCAGCTTAGCGGGAGACTCCGCGGTGGGTACGCAGTATTTT. Encoded protein: CASSLAGDSAVGTQYF.

Worth noting for this clone: An end of the junction differs from the germline gene, which may be a read error. The chain is built from TRBV11-2 and TRBJ2-5; 10 nucleotides align to TRBD1. The germline V gene has CDR1 SGHAT and CDR2 FQNNGV. This CDR3 comprises 15 residues. CDR3 bases: TGTGCCGGCAGCTCCCGGACAGGGGGGGCAGAGACCCAGTACTTC. This translates into CAGSSRTGGAETQYF.

The chain links TRBV6-2 or TRBV6-3 to TRBJ2-1; 7 nucleotides agree with TRBD2. CDR1 is MNHEY, CDR2 SVGEGT, per germline. Trimming took 0 bases from V and 4 from J; bases not matched to a gene: 3. This CDR3 has 15 residues. CDR3: CASSYSTSEYNEQFF. For the CDR3, the DNA is TGTGCCAGCAGTTACTCCACTAGCGAGTACAATGAGCAGTTCTTC.

The gene calls are TRBV20-1 and TRBJ2-1; TRBD2 matches at 8 bases. In germline, CDR1 is DFQATT, CDR2 SNEGSKA (reference sequence). This CDR3 spans 13 amino acids. V dropped 3 bases and J dropped 6; count of bases not matched to a gene: 4. CDR3 in DNA: TGCAGTGCTAGTGCTAGCGGGCCCAATGAGCAGTTCTTC. It encodes CSASASGPNEQFF.

The CDR3 DNA reads TGCGCCAGCAGCTTGGCAGGGGGAAATGAGCAGTTCTTC. This sequence encodes CASSLAGGNEQFF. The rearrangement links TRBV5-1 to TRBJ2-1, with TRBD1 identical over 7 bases. Germline loops: CDR1 SGHRS, CDR2 YFSETQ. V shed 0 bases, J shed 7 bases, and the junction held 1 base outside the gene matches. CDR3 length: 13 amino acids.

The J gene is TRBJ2-2, the V gene TRBV19; a possible D gene is TRBD1 (6 bases). CDR1 is LNHDA and CDR2 is SQIVND in the germline V gene (reference sequence). V was trimmed by 4 bases and J by 7 bases, leaving 19 bases between them. The CDR3 has 16 amino acids. The CDR3 DNA sequence: TGTGCCAGTAGTAATGCAGGGGCCCCGGAAGGCGGGGAGCTGTTTTTT. This codes for CASSNAGAPEGGELFF.

The chain employs TRBV3-1 (or the pseudogene TRBV3-2) and TRBJ1-1; D remains ambiguous. V was shortened by 5 bases and J by 1 base, with 14 bases between the two germline ends. CDR1 and CDR2 from the germline V gene are LGHDT and YNNKEL (reference sequence). There are 15 residues in the CDR3. The CDR3, as DNA: TGTGCCAGCAGCAGACACACCGCCGGGAACACTGAAGCTTTCTTT. It encodes CASSRHTAGNTEAFF.

This chain uses TRBV29-1 with TRBJ1-2; D not certain. V was cut by 6 bases and J by 4 bases, with 15 bases left in between. This CDR3 comprises 13 residues. CDR1 and CDR2 from the germline V gene are SQVTM and ANQGSEA. This chain's CDR3 is CSVRAGDRYGYTF. CDR3 coding DNA: TGCAGCGTCCGGGCGGGAGACCGCTATGGCTACACCTTC.

This clone was recorded once. The gene calls are TRBV6-6 and TRBJ2-7; 9 bases agree with TRBD2. This CDR3 is built from 16 residues. Germline V gives CDR1 MNHNY, CDR2 SVGAGI (reference sequence). V shed 4 bases, J shed 4 bases, and the junction held 11 bases outside the gene matches. This CDR3 is CASSSSSGTLVYEQYF. The CDR3 DNA reads as TGTGCCAGCAGTTCCTCTAGCGGGACCCTAGTTTACGAGCAGTACTTC.

This chain links TRBV29-1 with TRBJ2-7; D may be TRBD1 (7 bases). Germline V lookup: CDR1 SQVTM, CDR2 ANQGSEA. Deletions cut 4 bases from V and 6 bases from J, with 19 bases between. The CDR3 extends over 14 amino acids. In DNA, the CDR3 is TGCAGCGTTGGATGGGACAGTCTGGGGGGCGAGCAGTACTTC. Residues: CSVGWDSLGGEQYF.

V gene TRBV7-2 combines with J gene TRBJ2-5; 7 bases are shared with TRBD1. The CDR3 runs to 16 residues. V shed 0 bases and J 0 bases; nucleotides not matched to a gene: 4. CDR1 and CDR2 (germline): SGHTA, FQGNSA. CDR3 nucleotides: TGTGCCAGCAGCTTAGCCCTGACAGGGTACCAAGAGACCCAGTACTTC. As protein: CASSLALTGYQETQYF.